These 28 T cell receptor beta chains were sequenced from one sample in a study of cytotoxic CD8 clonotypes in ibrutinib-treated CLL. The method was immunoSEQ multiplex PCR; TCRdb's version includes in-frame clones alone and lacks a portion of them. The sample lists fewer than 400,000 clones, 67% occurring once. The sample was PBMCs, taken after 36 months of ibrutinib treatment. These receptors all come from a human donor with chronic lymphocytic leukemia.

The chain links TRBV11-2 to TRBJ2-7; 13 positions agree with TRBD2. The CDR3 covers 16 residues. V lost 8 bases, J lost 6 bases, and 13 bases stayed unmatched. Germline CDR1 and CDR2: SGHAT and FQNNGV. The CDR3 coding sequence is TGTGCCAGCCGGCCCCCCGGACTAGCGGGAGTAGGCGAGCAGTACTTC. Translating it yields CASRPPGLAGVGEQYF. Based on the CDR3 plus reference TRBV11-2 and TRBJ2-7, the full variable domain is EAGVAQSPRYKIIEKRQSVAFWCNPISGHATLYWYQQILGQGPKLLIQFQNNGVVDDSQLPKDRFSAERLKGVDSTLKIQPAKLEDSAVYLCASRPPGLAGVGEQYFGPGTRLTVT.

The DNA for the CDR3 is TGTGCCAGCAGCTTAACTGGGTTTTCAGATACGCAGTATTTT. Translating it yields CASSLTGFSDTQYF. The gene calls are TRBV7-3 and TRBJ2-3; D uncertain. Germline CDR1 reads SGHTA; CDR2 reads FQGTGA. V shed 0 bases and J shed 4 bases, with 8 bases lying between them. There are 14 residues in the CDR3.

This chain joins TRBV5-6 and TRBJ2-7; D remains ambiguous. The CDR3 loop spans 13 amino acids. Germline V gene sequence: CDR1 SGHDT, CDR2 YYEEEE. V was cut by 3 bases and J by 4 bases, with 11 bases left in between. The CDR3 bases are TGTGCCAGCAGCTCCTACTCCTTTTACGAGCAGTACTTC. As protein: CASSSYSFYEQYF.

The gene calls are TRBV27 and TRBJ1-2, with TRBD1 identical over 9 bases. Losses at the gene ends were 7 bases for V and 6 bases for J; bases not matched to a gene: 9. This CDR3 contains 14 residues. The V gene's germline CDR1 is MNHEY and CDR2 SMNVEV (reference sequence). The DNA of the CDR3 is TGTGCCAGCAAGGACAGGGGCGGTGGCGATGGCTACACCTTC. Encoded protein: CASKDRGGGDGYTF.

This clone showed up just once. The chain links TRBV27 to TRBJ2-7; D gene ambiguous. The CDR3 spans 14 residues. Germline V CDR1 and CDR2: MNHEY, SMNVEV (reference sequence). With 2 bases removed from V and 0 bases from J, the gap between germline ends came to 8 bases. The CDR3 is CASSLGPGSYEQYF. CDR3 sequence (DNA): TGTGCCAGCAGTTTAGGCCCGGGCTCCTACGAGCAGTACTTC.

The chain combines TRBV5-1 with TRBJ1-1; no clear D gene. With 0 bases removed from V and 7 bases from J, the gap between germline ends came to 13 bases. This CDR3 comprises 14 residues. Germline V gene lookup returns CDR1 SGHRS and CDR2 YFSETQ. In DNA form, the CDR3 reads TGCGCCAGCAGCTTGGGACTCCCTGAAGGTGAAGCTTTCTTT. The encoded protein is CASSLGLPEGEAFF. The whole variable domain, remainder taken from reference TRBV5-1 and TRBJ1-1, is KAGVTQTPRYLIKTRGQQVTLSCSPISGHRSVSWYQQTPGQGLQFLFEYFSETQRNKGNFPGRFSGRQFSNSRSEMNVSTLELGDSALYLCASSLGLPEGEAFFGQGTRLTVV.

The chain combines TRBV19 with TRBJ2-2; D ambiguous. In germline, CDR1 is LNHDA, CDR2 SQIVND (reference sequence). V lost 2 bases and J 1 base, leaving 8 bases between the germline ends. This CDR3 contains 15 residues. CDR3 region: CASSIIPGNTGELFF. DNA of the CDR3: TGTGCCAGTAGTATAATCCCAGGGAACACCGGGGAGCTGTTTTTT. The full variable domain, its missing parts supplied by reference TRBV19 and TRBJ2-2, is DGGITQSPKYLFRKEGQNVTLSCEQNLNHDAMYWYRQDPGQGLRLIYYSQIVNDFQKGDIAEGYSVSREKKESFPLTVTSAQKNPTAFYLCASSIIPGNTGELFFGEGSRLTVL.

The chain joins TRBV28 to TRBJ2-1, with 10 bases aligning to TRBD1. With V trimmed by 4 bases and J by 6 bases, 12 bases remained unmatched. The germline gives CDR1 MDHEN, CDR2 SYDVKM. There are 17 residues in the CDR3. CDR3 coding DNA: TGTGCCAGCAGTTGGGGACAGGGGAAGTGGTCCGGCAATGAGCAGTTCTTC. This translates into CASSWGQGKWSGNEQFF.

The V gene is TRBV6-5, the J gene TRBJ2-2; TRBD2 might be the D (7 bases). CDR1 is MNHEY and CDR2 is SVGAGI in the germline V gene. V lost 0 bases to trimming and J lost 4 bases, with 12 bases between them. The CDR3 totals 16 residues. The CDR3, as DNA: TGTGCCAGCAGTTACTCAGGGGGGGTAATCACCGGGGAGCTGTTTTTT. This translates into CASSYSGGVITGELFF.

The CDR3 DNA is TGTGCCAGCAGTGACTGGGCTAGCGGAACTACCGGGGAGCTGTTTTTT. Translated: CASSDWASGTTGELFF. This chain uses TRBV2 with TRBJ2-2; 7 bases are a match to TRBD2. Germline lookup yields CDR1 SNHLY and CDR2 FYNNEI. CDR3 length: 16 residues. The V and J ends lost 3 bases and 5 bases, in that order; junction bases with no gene match: 9.

The CDR3 protein is CASSQEGFQETQYF. CDR3 nucleotides: TGCGCCAGCAGCCAAGAGGGGTTCCAAGAGACCCAGTACTTC. The chain has TRBV4-1 and TRBJ2-5; D unresolved. CDR3 length equals 14 residues. Germline CDR1 is MGHRA and CDR2 is YSYEKL. V gave up 0 bases and J gave up 1 base, with 6 bases separating them.

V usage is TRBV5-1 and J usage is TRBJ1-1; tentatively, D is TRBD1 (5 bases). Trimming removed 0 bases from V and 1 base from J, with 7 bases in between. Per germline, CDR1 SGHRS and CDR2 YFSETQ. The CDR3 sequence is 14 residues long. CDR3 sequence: CASSLDQGNTEAFF. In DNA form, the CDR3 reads TGCGCCAGCAGCTTGGATCAGGGGAACACTGAAGCTTTCTTT.

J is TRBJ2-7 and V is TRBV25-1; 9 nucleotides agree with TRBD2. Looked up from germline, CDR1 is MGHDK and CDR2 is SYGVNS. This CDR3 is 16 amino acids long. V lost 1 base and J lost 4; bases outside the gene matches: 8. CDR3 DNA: TGTGCCAGCAGTGAATTGGGCGGGAGGGCCGCGTACGAGCAGTACTTC. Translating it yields CASSELGGRAAYEQYF.

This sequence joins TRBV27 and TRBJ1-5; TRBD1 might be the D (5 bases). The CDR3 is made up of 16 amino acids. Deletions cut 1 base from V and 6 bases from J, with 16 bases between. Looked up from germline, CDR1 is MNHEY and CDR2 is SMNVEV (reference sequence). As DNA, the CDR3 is TGTGCCAGCAGTTTATATGGACGGGGCATCGGTCAGCCCCAGCATTTT. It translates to CASSLYGRGIGQPQHF.

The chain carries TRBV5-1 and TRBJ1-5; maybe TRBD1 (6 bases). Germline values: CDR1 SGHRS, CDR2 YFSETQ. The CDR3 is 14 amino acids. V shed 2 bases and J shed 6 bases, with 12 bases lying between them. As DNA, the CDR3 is TGCGCCAGCAGCTTTGGGGGCGAGGGTCAGCCCCAGCATTTT. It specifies CASSFGGEGQPQHF.

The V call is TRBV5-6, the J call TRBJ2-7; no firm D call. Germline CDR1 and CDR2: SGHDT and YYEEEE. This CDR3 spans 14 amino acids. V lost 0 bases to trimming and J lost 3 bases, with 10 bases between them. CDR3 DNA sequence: TGTGCCAGCAGCTTGGGTGCCTACGTCTACGAGCAGTACTTC. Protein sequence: CASSLGAYVYEQYF.

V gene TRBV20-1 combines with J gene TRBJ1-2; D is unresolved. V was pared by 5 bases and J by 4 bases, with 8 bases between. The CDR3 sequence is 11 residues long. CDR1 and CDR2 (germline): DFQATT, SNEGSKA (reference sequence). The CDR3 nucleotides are TGCAGTGCTGGGCAAATCTATGGCTACACCTTC. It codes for CSAGQIYGYTF.

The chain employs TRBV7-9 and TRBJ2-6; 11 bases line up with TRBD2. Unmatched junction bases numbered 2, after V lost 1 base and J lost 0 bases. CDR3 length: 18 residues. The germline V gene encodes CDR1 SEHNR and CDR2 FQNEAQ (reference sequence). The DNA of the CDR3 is TGTGCCAGCAGCTTAGTAGCGGGGGGGTCCTCTGGGGCCAACGTCCTGACTTTC. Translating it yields CASSLVAGGSSGANVLTF.

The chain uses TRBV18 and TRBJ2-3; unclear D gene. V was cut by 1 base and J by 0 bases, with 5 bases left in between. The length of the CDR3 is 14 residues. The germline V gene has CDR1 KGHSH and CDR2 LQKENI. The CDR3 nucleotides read TGTGCCAGCTCACCACTGCGTAGCACAGATACGCAGTATTTT. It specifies CASSPLRSTDTQYF.

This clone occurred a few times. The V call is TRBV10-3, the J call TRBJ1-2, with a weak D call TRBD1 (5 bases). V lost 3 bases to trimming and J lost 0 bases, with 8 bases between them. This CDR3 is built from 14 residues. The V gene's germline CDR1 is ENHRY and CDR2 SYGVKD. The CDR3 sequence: CAISDYRSNYGYTF. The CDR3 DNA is TGTGCCATCAGTGATTACAGGTCTAACTATGGCTACACCTTC.

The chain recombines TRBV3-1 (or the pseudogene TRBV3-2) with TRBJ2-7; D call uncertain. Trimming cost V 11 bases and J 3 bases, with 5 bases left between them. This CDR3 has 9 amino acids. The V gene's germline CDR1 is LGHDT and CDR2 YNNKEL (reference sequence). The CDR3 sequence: CALYYEQYF. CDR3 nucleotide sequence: TGTGCCTTATACTACGAGCAGTACTTC.

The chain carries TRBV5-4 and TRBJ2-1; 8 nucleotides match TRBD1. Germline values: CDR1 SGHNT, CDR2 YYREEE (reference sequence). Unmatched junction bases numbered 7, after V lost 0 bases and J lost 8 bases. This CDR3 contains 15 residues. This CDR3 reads CASSLEQGVYDEQFF. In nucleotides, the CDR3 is TGTGCCAGCAGCTTGGAACAGGGGGTATACGATGAGCAGTTCTTC. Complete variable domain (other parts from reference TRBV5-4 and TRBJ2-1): ETGVTQSPTHLIKTRGQQVTLRCSSQSGHNTVSWYQQALGQGPQFIFQYYREEENGRGNFPPRFSGLQFPNYSSELNVNALELDDSALYLCASSLEQGVYDEQFFGPGTRLTVL.

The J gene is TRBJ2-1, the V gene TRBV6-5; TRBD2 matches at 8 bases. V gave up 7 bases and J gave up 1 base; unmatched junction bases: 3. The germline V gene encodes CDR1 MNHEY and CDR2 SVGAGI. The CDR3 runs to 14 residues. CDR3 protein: CASNRGGSYNEQFF. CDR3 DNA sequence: TGTGCCAGCAACCGCGGGGGGTCCTACAATGAGCAGTTCTTC.

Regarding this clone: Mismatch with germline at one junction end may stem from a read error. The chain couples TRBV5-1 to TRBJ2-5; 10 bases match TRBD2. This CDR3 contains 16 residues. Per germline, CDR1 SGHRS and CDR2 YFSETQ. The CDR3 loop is CASSPRTSGSQEAQYF. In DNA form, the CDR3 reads TGCGCCAGCAGCCCTAGGACTAGCGGATCCCAAGAGGCCCAGTACTTC.

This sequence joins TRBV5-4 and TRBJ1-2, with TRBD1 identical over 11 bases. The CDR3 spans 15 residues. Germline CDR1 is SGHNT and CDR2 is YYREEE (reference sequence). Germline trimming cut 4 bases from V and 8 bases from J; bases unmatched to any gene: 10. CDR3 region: CASSSPRDRGLGYTF. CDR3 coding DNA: TGTGCCAGCAGCAGTCCCCGGGACAGGGGGTTAGGCTACACCTTC.

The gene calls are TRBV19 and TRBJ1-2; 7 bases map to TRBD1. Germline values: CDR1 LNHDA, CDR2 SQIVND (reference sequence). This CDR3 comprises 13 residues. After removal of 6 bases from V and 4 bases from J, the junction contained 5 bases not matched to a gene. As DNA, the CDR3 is TGTGCCAGTAGCGACAGGGAACCCTATGGCTACACCTTC. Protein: CASSDREPYGYTF.

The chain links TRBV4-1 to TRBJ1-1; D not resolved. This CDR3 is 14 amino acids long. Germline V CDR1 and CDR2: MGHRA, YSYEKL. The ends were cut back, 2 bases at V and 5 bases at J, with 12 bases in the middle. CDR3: CASSQRRVGTEAFF. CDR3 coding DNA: TGCGCCAGCAGCCAACGTCGGGTGGGTACTGAAGCTTTCTTT.

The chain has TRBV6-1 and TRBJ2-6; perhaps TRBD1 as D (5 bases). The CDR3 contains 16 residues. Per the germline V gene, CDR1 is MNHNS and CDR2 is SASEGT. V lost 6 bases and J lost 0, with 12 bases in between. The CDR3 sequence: CASRETGISGANVLTF. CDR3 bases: TGTGCCAGCAGGGAAACAGGAATCTCTGGGGCCAACGTCCTGACTTTC.